One sample yielded the 32 T cell receptor beta chains listed below, sequenced in a study of cytomegalovirus exposure and HLA in healthy donors. 13 Jbeta primers and 60 Vbeta primers were used for the PCR. Here immunoSEQ multiplex PCR was the method, and the copy in TCRdb shows in-frame clones only, minus some. The sample shows some 150,000 clones, roughly 79% of them seen only once. The sample taken for sequencing was PBMCs. The receptors shown here come from a male donor in good health and CMV-seronegative.

This clone was found a few times. The chain is built from TRBV5-4 and TRBJ2-1; 12 bases line up with TRBD2. This CDR3 comprises 14 residues. The ends lost 0 bases at V and 9 bases at J; junction bases unmatched: 1. From germline, CDR1 is SGHNT and CDR2 YYREEE (reference sequence). CDR3 bases: TGTGCCAGCAGCTTGGGACTAGCGGGAGTTGAGCAGTTCTTC. This gives the protein CASSLGLAGVEQFF.

This clone was seen a handful of times. The rearrangement uses TRBV6-6 and TRBJ2-7; D uncertain. Germline CDR1 MNHNY, CDR2 SVGAGI (reference sequence). The CDR3 is 13 residues long. The V and J ends lost 4 bases and 3 bases respectively, with 10 bases between them. CDR3 amino acids: CASSSPSLYEQYF. As DNA, the CDR3 is TGTGCCAGCAGTTCCCCCTCTCTCTACGAGCAGTACTTC.

The chain uses TRBV7-9 and TRBJ2-7; 13 nucleotides line up with TRBD2. After removal of 8 bases from V and 2 bases from J, the junction contained 0 bases not matched to a gene. CDR1 is SEHNR and CDR2 is FQNEAQ in the germline V gene (reference sequence). The CDR3 consists of 13 residues. CDR3 amino acids: CASGLAGAYEQYF. The CDR3 DNA sequence: TGTGCCAGCGGACTAGCGGGAGCCTACGAGCAGTACTTC.

V usage is TRBV7-2 and J usage is TRBJ1-6; D ambiguous. Germline V gives CDR1 SGHTA, CDR2 FQGNSA. Between the trimmed V and J ends, which lost 7 bases and 4 bases, there was a span of 11 bases. The CDR3 sequence is 14 residues long. This CDR3 is CASTLTPYNSPLHF. CDR3 DNA: TGTGCCAGCACACTGACACCTTATAATTCACCCCTCCACTTT.

This clone showed up just once. The chain carries TRBV5-6 and TRBJ2-7; D perhaps matches TRBD1 (6 bases). Germline V gene lookup returns CDR1 SGHDT and CDR2 YYEEEE. V was pared by 4 bases and J by 6 bases, with 11 bases between. This CDR3 is 12 amino acids long. The CDR3 here is CASSADRREQYF. The CDR3 DNA reads as TGTGCCAGCAGCGCCGACAGGCGCGAGCAGTACTTC.

Comments on this clone: The same CDR3 can be traced to other DNA sequences in this sample. The chain is built from TRBV29-1 and TRBJ2-5; 12 positions agree with TRBD2. CDR1 is SQVTM, CDR2 ANQGSEA, per germline. The trim removed 1 base at V and 2 bases at J, leaving 11 bases unmatched. The CDR3 runs 18 residues. The CDR3 sequence is CSVEVGASGGAPQETQYF. DNA for the CDR3: TGCAGCGTTGAAGTGGGGGCTAGCGGGGGGGCCCCACAAGAGACCCAGTACTTC.

This clone was recorded a few times. The chain links TRBV4-1 to TRBJ1-2; D is unresolved. The CDR3 is made up of 14 amino acids. CDR1 is MGHRA, CDR2 YSYEKL, per germline. The germline V and J ends were trimmed by 1 base and 2 bases, with 8 bases remaining between them. The CDR3 DNA reads as TGCGCCAGCAGCCAAGGGGCAACCAACTATGGCTACACCTTC. It codes for CASSQGATNYGYTF.

Only one count was recorded for this clone. The chain has TRBV20-1 and TRBJ2-3; the D gene is possibly TRBD2 (6 bases). The CDR3 sequence is 11 residues long. V was pared by 7 bases and J by 5 bases, with 10 bases between. Germline V CDR1 and CDR2: DFQATT, SNEGSKA (reference sequence). CDR3 DNA sequence: TGCAGTGTATACGGGGGAGATACGCAGTATTTT. Amino acids: CSVYGGDTQYF.

In its sample, this clone was seen once. The DNA for the CDR3 is TGTGCCAGCAGCTTAGATTTTCTAGCCTATGAGCAGTTCTTC. Translating it yields CASSLDFLAYEQFF. The J gene is TRBJ2-1, the V gene TRBV7-9, with D perhaps TRBD2 (5 bases). The germline gives CDR1 SEHNR, CDR2 FQNEAQ (reference sequence). V gave up 1 base and J gave up 8 bases, with 12 bases separating them. This CDR3 spans 14 amino acids.

V gene TRBV10-3 combines with J gene TRBJ1-5; no clear D gene. The CDR3 runs to 15 residues. The V and J ends lost 3 bases and 0 bases respectively, with 9 bases between them. Germline V CDR1 and CDR2: ENHRY, SYGVKD. CDR3 region: CAISDEAYSNQPQHF. Written as DNA, the CDR3 is TGTGCCATCAGTGACGAGGCGTATAGCAATCAGCCCCAGCATTTT.

CDR3 sequence reads: CASSFAAATEAFF. CDR3 nucleotide sequence: TGTGCCAGCAGCTTCGCGGCAGCCACTGAAGCTTTCTTT. The chain joins TRBV7-3 to TRBJ1-1; D not certain. The germline V and J ends were trimmed by 3 bases and 4 bases, with 9 bases remaining between them. This CDR3 comprises 13 residues. Germline CDR1 and CDR2: SGHTA and FQGTGA.

The J gene is TRBJ2-7, the V gene TRBV18; D might be TRBD1 (5 bases). V lost 5 bases and J 6 bases, leaving 17 bases between the germline ends. Looked up from germline, CDR1 is KGHSH and CDR2 is LQKENI. The CDR3 is made up of 14 amino acids. The DNA of the CDR3 is TGTGCCAGCTCATCGGGTGGGCAGGGCGGCGAGCAGTACTTC. Its translation is CASSSGGQGGEQYF.

This clone was picked up one time. The CDR3 sequence: CASSSQGWDEQFF. In DNA form, the CDR3 reads TGCGCCAGCAGCTCACAGGGTTGGGATGAGCAGTTCTTC. The chain uses TRBV5-1 and TRBJ2-1, with D perhaps matching TRBD1 (6 bases). The CDR3 has 13 amino acids. Germline V CDR1 and CDR2: SGHRS, YFSETQ. Trimming cost V 3 bases and J 8 bases, with 12 bases left between them.

The CDR3 region has the DNA TGCGCCAGCAGCTTGTTCTCACAGGGGGCCACCGGGGAGCTGTTTTTT. This translates into CASSLFSQGATGELFF. The rearrangement links TRBV5-1 to TRBJ2-2, with TRBD1 matching over 9 bases. The CDR3 runs 16 residues. CDR1 and CDR2 (germline): SGHRS, YFSETQ. V was pared by 1 base and J by 4 bases, with 5 bases of the junction left unmatched. Drawing the rest from reference TRBV5-1 and TRBJ2-2, the complete variable domain is KAGVTQTPRYLIKTRGQQVTLSCSPISGHRSVSWYQQTPGQGLQFLFEYFSETQRNKGNFPGRFSGRQFSNSRSEMNVSTLELGDSALYLCASSLFSQGATGELFFGEGSRLTVL.

In the case of this clone: One end of the junction varies from germline; a read error may be responsible. This rearrangement joins TRBV7-9 to TRBJ2-7; D may be TRBD1 (6 bases). This CDR3 spans 12 amino acids. Looked up from germline, CDR1 is SEHNR and CDR2 is FQNEAQ (reference sequence). The CDR3 DNA reads TGTTCCAGCAGCACACAGGGCTACGAGCAGTACTTC. Translated: CSSSTQGYEQYF.

The rearrangement joins TRBV27 to TRBJ2-1, with D hard to call. The CDR3 runs 13 residues. Germline loops: CDR1 MNHEY, CDR2 SMNVEV (reference sequence). The V and J ends lost 6 bases and 3 bases respectively, with 9 bases between them. CDR3 DNA sequence: TGTGCCAGCAGCCCTCAGATCTACAATGAGCAGTTCTTC. Translated, it gives CASSPQIYNEQFF.

The J gene is TRBJ1-3, the V gene TRBV18; 7 bases agree with TRBD1. The germline V gene encodes CDR1 KGHSH and CDR2 LQKENI. Unmatched junction bases numbered 9, after V lost 4 bases and J lost 0 bases. The CDR3 is made up of 17 amino acids. The CDR3 bases are TGTGCCAGCTCACTAGAGACAGGGCCAAGCTCTGGAAACACCATATATTTT. It specifies CASSLETGPSSGNTIYF.

On this clone: One end of the junction is discordant with germline, which a read error may explain. The chain uses TRBV7-9 and TRBJ1-2, with 11 bases that match TRBD1. The CDR3 spans 14 residues. Germline V CDR1 and CDR2: SEHNR, FQNEAQ (reference sequence). CDR3 coding DNA: TGTTCCAGCAGCACGGGACAGGGGGAGGGAGGCTACACCTTC. Protein sequence: CSSSTGQGEGGYTF.

This chain connects TRBV10-3 to TRBJ1-2, with a tentative D call TRBD1 (6 bases). V was clipped by 11 bases and J by 1 base, with 8 bases between them. The CDR3 sequence is 11 residues long. Germline assignment: CDR1 ENHRY and CDR2 SYGVKD. CDR3 loop: CASGVNYGYTF. In DNA, the CDR3 is TGTGCCTCAGGGGTTAACTATGGCTACACCTTC.

In this sample, this clone turned up a few times. This sequence joins TRBV19 and TRBJ2-7; 7 nucleotides align to TRBD2. The germline V gene has CDR1 LNHDA and CDR2 SQIVND (reference sequence). The CDR3 loop spans 14 amino acids. V dropped 8 bases and J dropped 5; count of bases not matched to a gene: 12. CDR3 region: CASSSGKKVDEQYF. The DNA for the CDR3 is TGTGCCAGTTCTAGCGGAAAAAAGGTCGACGAGCAGTACTTC.

In the case of this clone: The same CDR3 also results from other DNA sequences found in this sample. In DNA form, the CDR3 reads TGTGCCATCAGCGGGACAGAAACCTTCTATGGCTACACCTTC. This sequence encodes CAISGTETFYGYTF. V gene TRBV10-3 combines with J gene TRBJ1-2; TRBD1 matches at 7 bases. The germline V gene has CDR1 ENHRY and CDR2 SYGVKD. The CDR3 loop spans 14 amino acids. Trimming took 6 bases from V and 4 from J; bases not matched to a gene: 8.

The rearrangement joins TRBV5-1 to TRBJ2-2, with D possibly TRBD2 on 6 matching bases. The CDR3 length is 15 residues. Germline CDR1 is SGHRS and CDR2 is YFSETQ. With 6 bases removed from V and 0 bases from J, the gap between germline ends came to 12 bases. The chain's CDR3 is CASNLATANTGELFF. DNA of the CDR3: TGCGCCAGCAACCTAGCGACAGCGAACACCGGGGAGCTGTTTTTT.

The chain uses TRBV4-3 and TRBJ2-1, with D possibly TRBD2 on 5 matching bases. This CDR3 contains 13 residues. V was shortened by 4 bases and J by 8 bases, with 12 bases between the two germline ends. Germline CDR1 is LGHNA and CDR2 is YSLEER. The CDR3 here is CASSRQTRDEQFF. CDR3 bases: TGCGCCAGCAGCCGACAAACTAGGGATGAGCAGTTCTTC.

The chain couples TRBV7-2 to TRBJ2-7; 12 nucleotides align to TRBD1. Germline trimming cut 5 bases from V and 6 bases from J; bases unmatched to any gene: 8. Germline-derived CDR1 and CDR2 are SGHTA and FQGNSA. This CDR3 region has 15 residues. The CDR3 protein is CASSRPGQGAGEQYF. CDR3 bases: TGTGCCAGCAGCCGACCGGGACAGGGGGCAGGCGAGCAGTACTTC. The whole variable domain, filled in from reference TRBV7-2 and TRBJ2-7, reads GAGVSQSPSNKVTEKGKDVELRCDPISGHTALYWYRQSLGQGLEFLIYFQGNSAPDKSGLPSDRFSAERTGGSVSTLTIQRTQQEDSAVYLCASSRPGQGAGEQYFGPGTRLTVT.

This clone was counted once. The J gene is TRBJ2-5, the V gene TRBV27; 8 bases line up with TRBD1. The DNA matches TRBJ2-7 better at its end, which makes the J call doubtful. The germline V gene has CDR1 MNHEY and CDR2 SMNVEV (reference sequence). There are 15 residues in the CDR3. CDR3 residues: CASSLLGTGGHEQYF. CDR3 DNA sequence: TGTGCCAGCAGTTTATTGGGGACAGGCGGCCACGAGCAGTACTTC.

CDR3 nucleotide sequence: TGTGCCAGCAGCTCTACAGGGAATGTGCGAAACACCATATATTTT. Translation gives CASSSTGNVRNTIYF. The V gene is TRBV5-6, the J gene TRBJ1-3; D is possibly TRBD1 (6 bases). The germline CDR1 and CDR2 sequences are SGHDT and YYEEEE. V gave up 3 bases and J gave up 5 bases, with 15 bases separating them. The CDR3 length is 15 residues.

The CDR3 coding sequence is TGCGCCAGCAGCTCTCGACAGGGTGATAGCTACGAGCAGTACTTC. The encoded protein is CASSSRQGDSYEQYF. The rearrangement links TRBV5-1 to TRBJ2-5; 7 bases map to TRBD1. The J call may be wrong; the DNA end is better matched by TRBJ2-7. The CDR3 is made up of 15 amino acids. Germline CDR1 reads SGHRS; CDR2 reads YFSETQ.

This chain uses TRBV25-1 with TRBJ2-7; possibly TRBD2 for D (5 bases). The germline V gene encodes CDR1 MGHDK and CDR2 SYGVNS. The CDR3 extends over 14 amino acids. Trimming removed 3 bases from V and 4 bases from J, with 13 bases in between. CDR3 region: CASSDLRAEYEQYF. The CDR3 DNA sequence: TGTGCCAGCAGTGACCTGAGGGCAGAATACGAGCAGTACTTC.

This clone was counted once. The rearrangement joins TRBV9 to TRBJ1-2; TRBD1 matches at 7 bases. This CDR3 has 16 residues. Germline V gene data show CDR1 as SGDLS and CDR2 as YYNGEE. Trimming removed 0 bases from V and 0 bases from J; junction bases left unmatched: 5. This chain's CDR3 is CASSVGSGGTNYGYTF. CDR3 DNA sequence: TGTGCCAGCAGCGTAGGGTCAGGGGGAACTAACTATGGCTACACCTTC.

DNA for the CDR3: TGTGCCAGCAGCCCCCTTTGGGGACAGGGTTATGAGACCCAGTACTTC. Amino acids: CASSPLWGQGYETQYF. The V and J genes are TRBV11-2 and TRBJ2-5, with TRBD1 identical over 9 bases. The J segment lost 5 bases and the V segment lost 5 bases, leaving 12 bases of the junction unmatched. The CDR3 covers 16 residues. The germline CDR1 and CDR2 sequences are SGHAT and FQNNGV. Full variable domain (remainder filled in from reference TRBV11-2 and TRBJ2-5): EAGVAQSPRYKIIEKRQSVAFWCNPISGHATLYWYQQILGQGPKLLIQFQNNGVVDDSQLPKDRFSAERLKGVDSTLKIQPAKLEDSAVYLCASSPLWGQGYETQYFGPGTRLLVL.

This clone was counted once. The chain uses TRBV7-3 and TRBJ2-5; possible D gene TRBD2, 5 bases. The CDR3 contains 14 residues. From germline, CDR1 is SGHTA and CDR2 FQGTGA. Deletions cut 5 bases from V and 1 base from J, with 11 bases between. The CDR3 coding sequence is TGTGCCAGCAGCCGCGGGTCCGTCCAAGAGACCCAGTACTTC. Encoded protein: CASSRGSVQETQYF.

The rearrangement links TRBV15 to TRBJ2-7, with 7 bases fitting TRBD2. Germline loops: CDR1 LNHNV, CDR2 YYDKDF (reference sequence). The CDR3 runs 15 residues. The trim removed 1 base at V and 2 bases at J, leaving 5 bases unmatched. Here the CDR3 DNA reads TGTGCCACCAGCAGAGCCCCGGCGGGAGCCTACGAGCAGTACTTC. Amino acids: CATSRAPAGAYEQYF.